This entry features one T cell receptor (beta chain) sequence. V was shortened by 4 bases and J by 8 bases, with 10 bases between the two germline ends. The CDR3 consists of 12 residues. Germline V lookup: CDR1 SGHRS, CDR2 YFSETQ. The data were obtained in a study of T cell responses to AZD1222 COVID-19 vaccine. Produced via immunoSEQ multiplex PCR; TCRdb's table is partial and in-frame only. The data show about 90,000 clones, 80% to 90% seen once. The TCR originated in an adult in good health. The chain combines TRBV5-1 with TRBJ2-1, with no clear D. The material was peripheral blood, obtained on day 0 of AZD1222 vaccination. The DNA of the CDR3 is TGCGCCAGCAGCCTTTATGGAGATGAGCAGTTCTTC. This translates into CASSLYGDEQFF.